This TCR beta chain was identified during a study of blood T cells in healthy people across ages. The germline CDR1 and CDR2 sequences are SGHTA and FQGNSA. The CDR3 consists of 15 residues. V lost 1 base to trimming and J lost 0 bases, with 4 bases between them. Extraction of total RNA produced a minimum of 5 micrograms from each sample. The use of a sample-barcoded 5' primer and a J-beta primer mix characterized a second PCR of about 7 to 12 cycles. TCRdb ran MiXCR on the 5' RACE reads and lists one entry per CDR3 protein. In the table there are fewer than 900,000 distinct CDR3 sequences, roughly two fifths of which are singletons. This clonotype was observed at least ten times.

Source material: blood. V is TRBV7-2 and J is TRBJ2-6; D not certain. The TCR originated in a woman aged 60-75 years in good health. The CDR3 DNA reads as TGTGCCAGCAGCTTAGGTAGCTCTGGGGCCAACGTCCTGACTTTC. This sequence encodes CASSLGSSGANVLTF.